The next 5 T cell receptor beta chains were all read from a single sample in a study of monozygotic twins with inflammatory bowel disease. TCRdb reprocessed the 5' RACE reads; each CDR3 protein has one entry and no DNA is given. The sample has approximately 160,000 distinct CDR3 sequences, and its top ten clones hold approximately 7.4%. Source material: blood. These receptors came from a human donor with ulcerative colitis or Crohn's disease, or a healthy co-twin of an affected twin (not recorded which).

The rearrangement joins TRBV29-1 to TRBJ2-7. Germline assignment: CDR1 SQVTM and CDR2 ANQGSEA. The CDR3 runs to 11 residues. CDR3 residues: CSVEDLSEQYF.

This chain uses TRBV29-1 with TRBJ2-5; TCRdb reports TRBD2, a call that lacks DNA to check it against. This CDR3 spans 13 amino acids. The germline V gene encodes CDR1 SQVTM and CDR2 ANQGSEA. CDR3 protein: CSVEETARETQYF.

The chain links TRBV6-5 to TRBJ2-3. In germline, CDR1 is MNHEY, CDR2 SVGAGI. The CDR3 is 14 residues long. The CDR3 loop reads CASSYALATDTQYF.

The J gene is TRBJ2-2, the V gene TRBV5-1. Germline CDR1 reads SGHRS; CDR2 reads YFSETQ. CDR3 length: 13 amino acids. CDR3 amino acids: CASSLDYTGELFF.

V usage is TRBV5-6 and J usage is TRBJ2-5; with no DNA, the TCRdb D assignment of TRBD1 cannot be verified. The germline gives CDR1 SGHDT, CDR2 YYEEEE. This CDR3 is 17 amino acids long. The CDR3 protein is CASSFGDRWEKWETQYF.